The 6 T cell receptor beta chains reported below all come from one sample, sequenced in a study of cytomegalovirus exposure and HLA in healthy donors. Primers: 60 Vbeta forward and 13 Jbeta reverse. Assay: immunoSEQ multiplex PCR; the TCRdb copy retains only in-frame clones and omits some. This sample yields 95,000 to 100,000 clones, of which approximately 71% are seen a single time; less than 10% belongs to the top ten. The sequencing input was PBMCs. All receptors derive from a female donor in good health and CMV-seronegative.

This clone was observed a few times. The V and J genes are TRBV6-5 and TRBJ2-3, with 14 positions matching TRBD2. CDR1 is MNHEY, CDR2 SVGAGI, per germline. This CDR3 comprises 15 residues. J was trimmed by 4 bases and V by 5 bases; bases with no gene match: 2. The CDR3 bases are TGTGCCAGCAGTCGGACTAGCGGGGGGCCAGATACGCAGTATTTT. Translation gives CASSRTSGGPDTQYF.

The chain couples TRBV25-1 to TRBJ2-3; possibly TRBD2 for D (8 bases). The length of the CDR3 is 16 residues. V was pared by 7 bases and J by 1 base, with 18 bases between. Germline assignment: CDR1 MGHDK and CDR2 SYGVNS. DNA of the CDR3: TGTGCCAGCAATCGGGAGGGGGCAGGGCGCACAGATACGCAGTATTTT. Its translation is CASNREGAGRTDTQYF.

The gene calls are TRBV6-5 and TRBJ1-2; D gene unclear. CDR3 length: 13 amino acids. Germline lookup yields CDR1 MNHEY and CDR2 SVGAGI. The V and J ends lost 5 bases and 4 bases respectively, with 11 bases between them. As DNA, the CDR3 is TGTGCCAGCAGTCACCGGGAAGCCTATGGCTACACCTTC. It translates to CASSHREAYGYTF.

The gene calls are TRBV7-9 and TRBJ2-1; 10 nucleotides align to TRBD2. This CDR3 is 15 amino acids long. V was pared by 3 bases and J by 7 bases, with 6 bases of the junction left unmatched. CDR1 is SEHNR, CDR2 FQNEAQ, per germline (reference sequence). CDR3 DNA sequence: TGTGCCAGCAGCTTCCTACTAGCGGGACAAAATGAGCAGTTCTTC. As protein: CASSFLLAGQNEQFF.

This clone was observed a few times. The rearrangement joins TRBV9 to TRBJ1-4; D is perhaps TRBD1 (5 bases). CDR3 length equals 15 residues. The germline gives CDR1 SGDLS, CDR2 YYNGEE. Between the trimmed V and J ends, which lost 4 bases and 5 bases, there was a span of 15 bases. The DNA for the CDR3 is TGTGCCAGCAGCCCCCGGACATCCCCGAATGAAAAACTGTTTTTT. It yields the protein CASSPRTSPNEKLFF.

The rearrangement joins TRBV2 to TRBJ1-6, with 9 bases that match TRBD1. Unmatched junction bases numbered 7, after V lost 6 bases and J lost 7 bases. CDR1 is SNHLY and CDR2 is FYNNEI in the germline V gene. This CDR3 contains 15 residues. CDR3 DNA sequence: TGTGCCAGCAGAAACAGGGGGCAGCAGAATTCACCCCTCCACTTT. It specifies CASRNRGQQNSPLHF.